This T cell receptor beta chain was sequenced during a study of beta chain features in type 1 diabetes. All of the isolated RNA was reverse transcribed, so expressed TCRB transcripts were sequenced. Naive, central memory and regulatory T cell samples came to a mean of roughly 3.6 million reads. Here immunoSEQ multiplex PCR was the method, and the copy in TCRdb shows in-frame clones only, minus some. The sample consists of under 350,000 clones, roughly a quarter of them appearing once. Whole-study findings and limits: Small HLA sub-analyses could not settle whether HLA shapes TCRB rearrangement. Type 1 diabetes patients showed a moderate but significant shortening of TCRB CDR3s in all four CD4+ subsets. Across patients, naive, central memory and Treg TCRB repertoires exhibited apparently greater similarity than was observed across healthy donors.

The CDR3 extends over 16 amino acids. V shed 2 bases and J 6 bases; nucleotides not matched to a gene: 10. The V gene's germline CDR1 is SEHNR and CDR2 FQNEAQ (reference sequence). There are a few counts of this clone. Its specificity is unknown. This rearrangement joins TRBV7-9 to TRBJ2-3; 8 positions match TRBD2. Source material: naive CD4+ T cells from blood. This TCR was sampled from a young woman with type 1 diabetes. As DNA, the CDR3 is TGTGCCAGCAGCTTAATGGCCGTAGCGGGAACGGATACGCAGTATTTT. Its translation: CASSLMAVAGTDTQYF.